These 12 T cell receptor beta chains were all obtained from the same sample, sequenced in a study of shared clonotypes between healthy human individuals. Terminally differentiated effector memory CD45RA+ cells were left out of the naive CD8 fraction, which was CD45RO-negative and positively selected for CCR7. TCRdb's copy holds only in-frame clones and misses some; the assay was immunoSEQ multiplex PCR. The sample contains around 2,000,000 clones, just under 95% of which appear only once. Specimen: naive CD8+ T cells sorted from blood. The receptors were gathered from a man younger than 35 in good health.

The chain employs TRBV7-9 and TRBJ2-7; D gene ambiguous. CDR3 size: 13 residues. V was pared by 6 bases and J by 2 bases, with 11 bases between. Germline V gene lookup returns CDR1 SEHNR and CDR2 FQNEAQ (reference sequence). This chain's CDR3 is CASRVSQTYEQYF. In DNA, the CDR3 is TGTGCCAGCAGGGTCTCACAAACCTACGAGCAGTACTTC. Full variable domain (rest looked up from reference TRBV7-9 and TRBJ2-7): DTGVSQNPRHKITKRGQNVTFRCDPISEHNRLYWYRQTLGQGPEFLTYFQNEAQLEKSRLLSDRFSAERPKGSFSTLEIQRTEQGDSAMYLCASRVSQTYEQYFGPGTRLTVT.

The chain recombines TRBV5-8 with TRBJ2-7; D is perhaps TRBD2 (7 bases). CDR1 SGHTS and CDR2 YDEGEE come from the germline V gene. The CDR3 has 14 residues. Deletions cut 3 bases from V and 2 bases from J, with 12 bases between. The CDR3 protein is CASSWGRGTYEQYF. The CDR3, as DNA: TGTGCCAGCAGCTGGGGGAGGGGGACCTACGAGCAGTACTTC. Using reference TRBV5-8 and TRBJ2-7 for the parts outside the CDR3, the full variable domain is EAGVTQSPTHLIKTRGQQATLRCSPISGHTSVYWYQQALGLGLQFLLWYDEGEERNRGNFPPRFSGRQFPNYSSELNVNALELEDSALYLCASSWGRGTYEQYFGPGTRLTVT.

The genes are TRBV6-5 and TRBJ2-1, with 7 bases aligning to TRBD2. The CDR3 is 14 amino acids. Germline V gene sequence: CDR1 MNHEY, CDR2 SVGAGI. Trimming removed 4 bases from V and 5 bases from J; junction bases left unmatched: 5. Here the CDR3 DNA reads TGTGCCAGCAGTTTTAGCGGGTCTAACAATGAGCAGTTCTTC. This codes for CASSFSGSNNEQFF.

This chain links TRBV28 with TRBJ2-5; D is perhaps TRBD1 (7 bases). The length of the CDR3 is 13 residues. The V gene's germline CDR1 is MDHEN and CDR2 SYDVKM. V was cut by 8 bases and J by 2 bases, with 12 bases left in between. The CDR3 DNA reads TGTGCCAGCGGGCGGGACAGTCAAGAGACCCAGTACTTC. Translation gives CASGRDSQETQYF.

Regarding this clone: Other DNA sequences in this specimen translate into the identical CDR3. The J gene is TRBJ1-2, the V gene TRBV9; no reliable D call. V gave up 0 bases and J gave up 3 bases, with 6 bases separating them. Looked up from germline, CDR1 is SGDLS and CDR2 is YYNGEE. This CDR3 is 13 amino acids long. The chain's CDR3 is CASSVGLDYGYTF. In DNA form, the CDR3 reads TGTGCCAGCAGCGTAGGGCTTGACTATGGCTACACCTTC.

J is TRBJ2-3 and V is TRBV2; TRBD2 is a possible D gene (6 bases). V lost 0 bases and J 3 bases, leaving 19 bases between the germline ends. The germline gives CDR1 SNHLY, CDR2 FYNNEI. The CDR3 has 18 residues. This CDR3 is CASSEAPRVREMTDTQYF. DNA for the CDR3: TGTGCCAGCAGTGAAGCCCCCAGGGTACGGGAGATGACAGATACGCAGTATTTT.

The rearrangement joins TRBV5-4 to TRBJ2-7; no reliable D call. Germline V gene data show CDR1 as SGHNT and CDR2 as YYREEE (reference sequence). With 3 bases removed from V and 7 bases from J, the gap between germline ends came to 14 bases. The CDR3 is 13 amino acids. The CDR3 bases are TGTGCCAGCAGCTACGGACGGTCGTCAGAGCAGTACTTC. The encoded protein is CASSYGRSSEQYF.

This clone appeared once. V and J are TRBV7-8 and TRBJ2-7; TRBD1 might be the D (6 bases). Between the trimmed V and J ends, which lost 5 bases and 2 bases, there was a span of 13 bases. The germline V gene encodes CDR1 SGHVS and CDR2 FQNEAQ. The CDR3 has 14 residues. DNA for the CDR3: TGTGCCAGCAGCAGATCGGGACAAACCTACGAGCAGTACTTC. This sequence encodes CASSRSGQTYEQYF. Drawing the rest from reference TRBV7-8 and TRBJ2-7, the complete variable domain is GAGVSQSPRYKVAKRGQDVALRCDPISGHVSLFWYQQALGQGPEFLTYFQNEAQLDKSGLPSDRFFAERPEGSVSTLKIQRTQQEDSAVYLCASSRSGQTYEQYFGPGTRLTVT.

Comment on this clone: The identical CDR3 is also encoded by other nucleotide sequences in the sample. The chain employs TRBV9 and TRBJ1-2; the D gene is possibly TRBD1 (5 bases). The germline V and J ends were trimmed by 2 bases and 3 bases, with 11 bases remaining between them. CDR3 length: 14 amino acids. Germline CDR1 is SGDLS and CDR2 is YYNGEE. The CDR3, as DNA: TGTGCCAGCAGCGTCGGGGCAGCCGACTATGGCTACACCTTC. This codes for CASSVGAADYGYTF.

Here the CDR3 reads CAWGIVEADTQYF. CDR3 coding DNA: TGTGCCTGGGGGATAGTCGAAGCAGATACGCAGTATTTT. The gene calls are TRBV30 and TRBJ2-3; D remains ambiguous. Germline CDR1 reads GTSNPN; CDR2 reads SVGIG (reference sequence). The CDR3 consists of 13 residues. The V end was cut by 5 bases, the J end by 4 bases, with 13 bases between.

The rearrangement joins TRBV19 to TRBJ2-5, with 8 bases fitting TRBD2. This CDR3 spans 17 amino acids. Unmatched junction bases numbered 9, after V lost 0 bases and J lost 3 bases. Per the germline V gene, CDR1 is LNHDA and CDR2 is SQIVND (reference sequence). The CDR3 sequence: CASSIDGGAGDKETQYF. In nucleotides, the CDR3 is TGTGCCAGTAGTATAGATGGAGGAGCGGGGGATAAAGAGACCCAGTACTTC. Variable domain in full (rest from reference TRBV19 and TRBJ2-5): DGGITQSPKYLFRKEGQNVTLSCEQNLNHDAMYWYRQDPGQGLRLIYYSQIVNDFQKGDIAEGYSVSREKKESFPLTVTSAQKNPTAFYLCASSIDGGAGDKETQYFGPGTRLLVL.

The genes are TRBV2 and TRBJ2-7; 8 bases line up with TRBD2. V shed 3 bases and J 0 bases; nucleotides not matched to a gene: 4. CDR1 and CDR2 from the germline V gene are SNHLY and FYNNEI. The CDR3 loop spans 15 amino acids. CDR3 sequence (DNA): TGTGCCAGCAGTGAGGGGCGGGGGGCCTCCTACGAGCAGTACTTC. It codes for CASSEGRGASYEQYF.